The sequence of this TCR beta chain was determined in a study of blood T cell repertoires in COVID-19. The method was immunoSEQ multiplex PCR; TCRdb's version includes in-frame clones alone and lacks a portion of them. Of 310,000 or so clones listed, approximately 88% were seen once; the top ten hold approximately 9%. Trimming cost V 0 bases and J 0 bases, with 3 bases left between them. The CDR3 runs to 13 residues. In germline, CDR1 is LGHDT, CDR2 YNNKEL (reference sequence). The sequenced sample consisted of PBMCs or T cells enriched from blood (not recorded which). The sequence was obtained from a woman between 18 and 29 years old who had recovered from COVID-19. The chain recombines TRBV3-1 (or the pseudogene TRBV3-2) with TRBJ2-7; D is unresolved. The CDR3 sequence is CASSQDLSYEQYF. The CDR3 region has the DNA TGTGCCAGCAGCCAAGATCTCTCCTACGAGCAGTACTTC.